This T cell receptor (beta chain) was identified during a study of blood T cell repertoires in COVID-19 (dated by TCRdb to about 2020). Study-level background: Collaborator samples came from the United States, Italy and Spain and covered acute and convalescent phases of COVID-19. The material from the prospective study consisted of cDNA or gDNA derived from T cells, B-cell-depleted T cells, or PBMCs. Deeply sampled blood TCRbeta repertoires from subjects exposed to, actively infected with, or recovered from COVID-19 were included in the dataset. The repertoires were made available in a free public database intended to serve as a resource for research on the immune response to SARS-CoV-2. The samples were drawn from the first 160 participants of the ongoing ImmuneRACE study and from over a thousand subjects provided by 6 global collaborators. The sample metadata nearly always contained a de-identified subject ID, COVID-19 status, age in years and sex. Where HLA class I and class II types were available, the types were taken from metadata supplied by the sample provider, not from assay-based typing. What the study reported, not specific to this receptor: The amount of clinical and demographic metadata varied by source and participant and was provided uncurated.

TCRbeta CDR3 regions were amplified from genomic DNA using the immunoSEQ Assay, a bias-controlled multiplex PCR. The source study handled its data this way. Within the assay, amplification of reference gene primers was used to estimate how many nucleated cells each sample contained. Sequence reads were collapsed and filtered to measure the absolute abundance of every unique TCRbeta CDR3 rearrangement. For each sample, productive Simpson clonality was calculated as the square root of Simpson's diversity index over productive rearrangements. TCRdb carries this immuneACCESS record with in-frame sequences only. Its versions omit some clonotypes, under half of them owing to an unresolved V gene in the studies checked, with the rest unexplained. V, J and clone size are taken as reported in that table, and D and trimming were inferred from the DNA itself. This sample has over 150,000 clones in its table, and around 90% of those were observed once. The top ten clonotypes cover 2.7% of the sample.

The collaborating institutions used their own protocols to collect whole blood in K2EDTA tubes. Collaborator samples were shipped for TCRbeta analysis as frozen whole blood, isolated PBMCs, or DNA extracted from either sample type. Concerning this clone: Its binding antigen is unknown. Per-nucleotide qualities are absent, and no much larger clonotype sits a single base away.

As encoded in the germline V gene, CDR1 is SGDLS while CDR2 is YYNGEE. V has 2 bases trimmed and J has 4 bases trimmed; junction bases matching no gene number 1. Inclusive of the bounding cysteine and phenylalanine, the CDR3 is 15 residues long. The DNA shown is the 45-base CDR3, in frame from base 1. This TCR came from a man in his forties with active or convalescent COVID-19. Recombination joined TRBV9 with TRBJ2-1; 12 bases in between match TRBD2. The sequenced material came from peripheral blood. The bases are TGTGCCAGCAGCGTCCTAGCGGGGGGGTACAATGAGCAGTTCTTC. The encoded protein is CASSVLAGGYNEQFF.